Shown below are 29 T cell receptor beta chains from a single sample sequenced in a study of blood T cells in healthy people across ages. A J-beta primer mix and a sample-barcoded 5' primer were used in a second PCR of about 7 to 11 cycles. TCRdb called the 5' RACE reads again in MiXCR, with one record for every CDR3 protein. The sample yields fewer than 700,000 distinct CDR3 sequences, 40% to 50% seen once. What was sequenced was blood. All receptors derive from a man aged 80 or over in good health.

The chain carries TRBV6-5 and TRBJ1-3; D may be TRBD1 (6 bases). The CDR3 is 14 amino acids. Deletions cut 10 bases from V and 4 bases from J, with 17 bases between. Germline CDR1 and CDR2: MNHEY and SVGAGI. The CDR3 nucleotides read TGTGCCACAAGAAAGAGGGACATCGGAAACACCATATATTTT. Encoded protein: CATRKRDIGNTIYF.

The V gene is TRBV5-1, the J gene TRBJ2-1; D is unresolved. Germline V gives CDR1 SGHRS, CDR2 YFSETQ. The CDR3 is 15 amino acids. Trimming took off 0 bases at V and 3 bases at J, with 10 bases between the two ends. CDR3 sequence (DNA): TGCGCCAGCAGCTTGGTAAACGGGCGCTACAATGAGCAGTTCTTC. This codes for CASSLVNGRYNEQFF.

The chain is built from TRBV20-1 and TRBJ2-1, with D tentatively TRBD1 (6 bases). Germline V CDR1 and CDR2: DFQATT, SNEGSKA (reference sequence). This CDR3 contains 15 residues. The V and J ends lost 3 bases and 10 bases respectively, with 22 bases between them. CDR3 in amino acids: CSASGLAGELWEQFF. CDR3 sequence (DNA): TGCAGTGCTAGTGGGTTGGCAGGGGAGCTATGGGAGCAGTTCTTC.

In its sample, this clonotype was seen a few times. V is TRBV24-1 and J is TRBJ2-3, with D possibly being TRBD2 (6 bases). Trimming cost V 4 bases and J 6 bases, with 13 bases left between them. This CDR3 has 14 residues. Germline V gene lookup returns CDR1 KGHDR and CDR2 SFDVKD. The CDR3 loop reads CATSEVGGADTQYF. The CDR3 region has the DNA TGTGCCACCAGTGAGGTCGGAGGGGCGGATACGCAGTATTTT.

The gene calls are TRBV12-3 or TRBV12-4 and TRBJ1-2, with D possibly matching TRBD1 (6 bases). V was cut by 6 bases and J by 0 bases, with 11 bases left in between. The CDR3 sequence is 14 residues long. The CDR3 nucleotides are TGTGCCAGCAGCCCATGGGACACTAACTATGGCTACACCTTC. Translation gives CASSPWDTNYGYTF.

The J gene is TRBJ1-2, the V gene TRBV11-1, with a tentative D call TRBD1 (6 bases). With 4 bases removed from V and 4 bases from J, the gap between germline ends came to 16 bases. The CDR3 extends over 15 amino acids. From germline, CDR1 is SGHAT and CDR2 FQDESV (reference sequence). CDR3 amino acids: CASSSRGNTGYGYTF. The DNA for the CDR3 is TGTGCCAGCAGCTCCAGGGGCAATACAGGCTATGGCTACACCTTC.

The gene calls are TRBV7-2 and TRBJ2-4; D is possibly TRBD1 or TRBD2 (5 bases each). Trimming took off 1 base at V and 1 base at J, with 14 bases between the two ends. Germline V CDR1 and CDR2: SGHTA, FQGNSA. The length of the CDR3 is 17 residues. DNA for the CDR3: TGTGCCAGCAGCTTAGTTGGTTCGGGGCTGGCCAAAAACATTCAGTACTTC. It yields the protein CASSLVGSGLAKNIQYF.

This chain connects TRBV29-1 to TRBJ2-3; 7 bases are shared with TRBD2. J was trimmed by 4 bases and V by 7 bases; bases with no gene match: 8. Germline V gene lookup returns CDR1 SQVTM and CDR2 ANQGSEA. The CDR3 is 13 amino acids. The CDR3 is CSGSGGVPDTQYF. The DNA for the CDR3 is TGCAGCGGATCGGGGGGAGTGCCAGATACGCAGTATTTT.

The J gene is TRBJ2-1, the V gene TRBV7-2; D is unresolved. The CDR3 runs to 16 residues. V was trimmed by 1 base and J by 0 bases, leaving 10 bases between them. The germline gives CDR1 SGHTA, CDR2 FQGNSA. The CDR3 reads CASSLDWAGSYNEQFF. The CDR3 region has the DNA TGTGCCAGCAGCTTAGACTGGGCCGGCTCCTACAATGAGCAGTTCTTC.

V is TRBV29-1 and J is TRBJ1-2; a weak D match, TRBD1 (6 bases). Germline assignment: CDR1 SQVTM and CDR2 ANQGSEA. The CDR3 has 11 residues. The ends were cut back, 8 bases at V and 8 bases at J, with 15 bases in the middle. CDR3 loop: CSLGGGTGYTF. Written as DNA, the CDR3 is TGCAGCCTCGGAGGGGGTACCGGCTACACCTTC.

J is TRBJ2-5 and V is TRBV3-1, with D unresolved. The assigned J gene may be wrong: the sequence end matches TRBJ2-7 better. The CDR3 covers 13 residues. From germline, CDR1 is LGHDT and CDR2 YNNKEL (reference sequence). The CDR3 sequence is CASTRTSPYEQYF. DNA of the CDR3: TGTGCCAGCACTAGGACGTCTCCCTACGAGCAGTACTTC.

CDR3 DNA sequence: TGTGCCAGCAGCGTAGCGGGGGGGACAGAGCAGTTCTTC. This encodes CASSVAGGTEQFF. V usage is TRBV9 and J usage is TRBJ2-1; 8 bases map to TRBD2. Trimming at V came to 0 bases and at J to 10 bases, leaving 3 bases not matched to a gene. This CDR3 comprises 13 residues. CDR1 and CDR2 from the germline V gene are SGDLS and YYNGEE. The full variable domain, with the rest looked up from reference TRBV9 and TRBJ2-1, is DSGVTQTPKHLITATGQRVTLRCSPRSGDLSVYWYQQSLDQGLQFLIQYYNGEERAKGNILERFSAQQFPDLHSELNLSSLELGDSALYFCASSVAGGTEQFFGPGTRLTVL.

This clonotype has a handful of counts. The gene calls are TRBV6-5 and TRBJ2-3, with TRBD1 identical over 8 bases. Germline V gives CDR1 MNHEY, CDR2 SVGAGI. V was clipped by 0 bases and J by 4 bases; unmatched bases: 6. The CDR3 covers 16 residues. CDR3 nucleotide sequence: TGTGCCAGCAGTTACTCCCTCCAGGGGGCCCCAGATACGCAGTATTTT. Its protein is CASSYSLQGAPDTQYF.

The table lists this clonotype with many counts. The J gene is TRBJ2-1, the V gene TRBV5-1; possibly TRBD1 for D (6 bases). V was pared by 4 bases and J by 1 base, with 9 bases between. Germline assignment: CDR1 SGHRS and CDR2 YFSETQ. The CDR3 contains 14 residues. CDR3 amino acids: CASSPDRSYNEQFF. The DNA for the CDR3 is TGCGCCAGCAGCCCGGACAGATCCTACAATGAGCAGTTCTTC.

This clonotype was recorded only once. The V gene is TRBV6-5, the J gene TRBJ2-1; D could derive from TRBD1 or TRBD2 (6 bases each). CDR1 is MNHEY, CDR2 SVGAGI, per germline. The CDR3 extends over 14 amino acids. The V end lost 7 bases, the J end lost 7 bases, and 17 bases lay between the germline ends. The CDR3 sequence is CASNTGGPDNEQFF. In nucleotides, the CDR3 is TGTGCCAGCAACACCGGGGGCCCCGATAATGAGCAGTTCTTC.

This clonotype was seen only a few times. The chain employs TRBV7-2 and TRBJ2-3; D may be TRBD1 (6 bases). The CDR3 runs to 13 residues. The germline CDR1 and CDR2 sequences are SGHTA and FQGNSA. V was clipped by 5 bases and J by 4 bases, with 10 bases between them. The CDR3 region is CASSRQESDTQYF. The CDR3 nucleotides read TGTGCCAGCAGCCGACAGGAATCAGATACGCAGTATTTT.

This clonotype was recorded once. The rearrangement joins TRBV19 to TRBJ2-5; D remains unclear. There are 14 residues in the CDR3. The V gene lost 2 bases and the J gene lost 0 bases, with 7 bases spanning the gap. CDR1 and CDR2 (germline): LNHDA, SQIVND (reference sequence). The CDR3 loop reads CASSISKNQETQYF. The DNA for the CDR3 is TGTGCCAGTAGTATATCGAAGAACCAAGAGACCCAGTACTTC.

The genes are TRBV4-1 and TRBJ1-6, with D possibly matching TRBD1 (5 bases). The CDR3 has 16 amino acids. The germline V gene has CDR1 MGHRA and CDR2 YSYEKL. Trimming cost V 0 bases and J 9 bases, with 15 bases left between them. The CDR3 DNA reads TGCGCCAGCAGCCAAGACGCGGGACCTGGGGGTTCACCCCTCCACTTT. Residues: CASSQDAGPGGSPLHF.

The chain recombines TRBV10-3 with TRBJ2-6; either TRBD1 or TRBD2 may fit D (5 bases each). This CDR3 is 16 amino acids long. V gave up 6 bases and J gave up 1 base, with 13 bases separating them. The germline CDR1 and CDR2 sequences are ENHRY and SYGVKD. As DNA, the CDR3 is TGTGCCATCAGGGGGGACGGTTCTTCTGGGGCCAACGTCCTGACTTTC. It encodes CAIRGDGSSGANVLTF.

The chain couples TRBV25-1 to TRBJ1-1; D is unclear. The CDR3 runs to 15 residues. Trimming shortened V by 5 bases and J by 0 bases, and 13 bases separated the two germline ends. CDR1 is MGHDK, CDR2 SYGVNS, per germline. Here the CDR3 DNA reads TGTGCCAGCAGTCCCCACTTGAGAATGAACACTGAAGCTTTCTTT. This gives the protein CASSPHLRMNTEAFF.

This clonotype was counted at least ten times. J is TRBJ2-5 and V is TRBV6-5, with D maybe TRBD2 (5 bases). Trimming left V 8 bases short and J 11 bases short, with 15 bases between. From germline, CDR1 is MNHEY and CDR2 SVGAGI. The CDR3 has 11 residues. Here the CDR3 reads CASRTSWEQYF. CDR3 sequence (DNA): TGTGCCAGCCGGACCTCCTGGGAGCAGTACTTC.

This chain uses TRBV9 with TRBJ2-3; D might be TRBD1 (5 bases). The V end lost 1 base, the J end lost 8 bases, and 14 bases lay between the germline ends. From germline, CDR1 is SGDLS and CDR2 YYNGEE. The CDR3 loop spans 14 amino acids. The DNA of the CDR3 is TGTGCCAGCAGCGTACAGGGTAATTCAGGTACGCAGTATTTT. Translated: CASSVQGNSGTQYF.

This sequence joins TRBV9 and TRBJ2-3, with 11 bases that match TRBD2. Germline assignment: CDR1 SGDLS and CDR2 YYNGEE. Unmatched junction bases numbered 5, after V lost 4 bases and J lost 1 base. The CDR3 is 16 residues long. CDR3 residues: CASSLSGGAGTDTQYF. In nucleotides, the CDR3 is TGTGCCAGCAGCCTTAGCGGGGGGGCAGGCACAGATACGCAGTATTTT.

Only a few counts were recorded for this clonotype. The chain couples TRBV29-1 to TRBJ2-2; D remains ambiguous. V lost 7 bases and J lost 4, with 10 bases in between. CDR1 and CDR2 (germline): SQVTM, ANQGSEA. The CDR3 length is 12 residues. The CDR3 DNA reads TGCAGCGCAGACCGCGGCACCGGGGAGCTGTTTTTT. The encoded protein is CSADRGTGELFF.

The chain links TRBV24-1 to TRBJ1-2; a weak D match, TRBD1 (5 bases). The length of the CDR3 is 14 residues. CDR1 is KGHDR, CDR2 SFDVKD, per germline. V dropped 3 bases and J dropped 8 bases, with 15 bases sitting between them. The CDR3 loop is CATSDRGEFGGYTF. The CDR3 DNA follows: TGTGCCACCAGTGATAGAGGGGAGTTCGGAGGCTACACCTTC.

In this sample, this clonotype turned up a few times. The chain carries TRBV7-9 and TRBJ2-7, with a tentative D call TRBD2 (6 bases). The V and J ends lost 6 bases and 0 bases respectively, with 15 bases between them. Germline V gene lookup returns CDR1 SEHNR and CDR2 FQNEAQ (reference sequence). The CDR3 length is 15 residues. In nucleotides, the CDR3 is TGTGCCAGCAGTCCCGTCGGGGGAAGCTCCTACGAGCAGTACTTC. Translated: CASSPVGGSSYEQYF.

This clonotype was observed a single time. The chain employs TRBV10-3 and TRBJ2-2; D gene ambiguous. Germline values: CDR1 ENHRY, CDR2 SYGVKD. The length of the CDR3 is 15 residues. V was cut by 0 bases and J by 2 bases, with 7 bases left in between. The CDR3 DNA follows: TGTGCCATCAGTGAGTCTAACAGTAACACCGGGGAGCTGTTTTTT. Its protein is CAISESNSNTGELFF.

The chain has TRBV6-5 and TRBJ2-1; TRBD1 aligns across 8 bases. Germline lookup yields CDR1 MNHEY and CDR2 SVGAGI. The CDR3 has 14 amino acids. J gave up 6 bases and V 6 bases, and 7 bases lay outside the gene matches. CDR3 nucleotides: TGTGCCAGCAGCTACGGGACAGGTCGCAATGAGCAGTTCTTC. As protein: CASSYGTGRNEQFF.

There are a few counts of this clonotype. V usage is TRBV29-1 and J usage is TRBJ2-1; tentatively, D is TRBD1 (5 bases). V shed 6 bases and J shed 3 bases, with 9 bases lying between them. CDR1 and CDR2 (germline): SQVTM, ANQGSEA. This CDR3 contains 12 residues. The CDR3 spells CSVGDSYNEQFF. The CDR3 DNA is TGCAGCGTCGGTGACAGCTACAATGAGCAGTTCTTC.